This T cell receptor beta chain was found in a study of cytomegalovirus exposure and HLA in healthy donors (dated by TCRdb to the late 2010s). About the study as a whole: In an earlier analysis of several hundred of the donors, roughly 300 Gb of sequence data and 100 million or so unique TCR beta sequences from about 180 million T cells were reported. An early release that covered 640 HLA-typed donors contained about 300 gigabases of sequencing data and roughly 84 million unique TCR sequences. Of the roughly 400 genotyped donors, 70% to 90% were placed in the genetic ancestry cluster associated with self-reported Caucasian donors. The aim of the study was to test whether cataloging public T cell receptors could identify signatures of past pathogen exposure. The study used immunosequencing to profile the T cell repertoires of several hundred subjects and linked those repertoires to cytomegalovirus serostatus. Besides the first cohort of approximately 710 subjects, a separate validation cohort made up of roughly 120 different subjects was used. To predict cytomegalovirus infection status, the study brought together high-throughput TCR immunosequencing, statistical association of individual TCRs with disease status, and machine learning. To study patterns of TCR occurrence, a later analysis re-analyzed previously published TCR beta repertoires from under 750 donors and added high-resolution HLA genotyping. In the later analysis, no new phenotypic data were used to find candidate immune exposures; instead, reliance was placed on TCR beta sequences and their occurrence across donors. In an earlier analysis of 500 to 650 of the donors, high-throughput TCR beta sequencing was used to judge whether each TCR beta V gene segment behaved as functional or pseudogenic. Alongside the repertoire data, information on donor age, sex, ethnicity and CMV serostatus was compiled. Genome-wide SNP genotypes for about 65% of the roughly 700 donors were used in a later genetic analysis, which treated that subset as a discovery cohort. Every discovery cohort repertoire had been produced on one sequencing platform. HLA typing covered class I and class II loci at four-digit resolution. Typing coverage varied by locus: about 620-640 donors for A, B, C, DRB1 and DQB1; approximately 500 for DQA1; about 590 for DPA1; around 450 for DPB1. About five DR-DQ haplotypes were treated as single units for association and clustering because of strong linkage in the cohort. Across under 500 genotyped donors of the cohort, an average of about 240,000 unique TCR beta nucleotide sequences per donor were sequenced, and approximately 19% of those sequences were non-productive. What the research found in general, with its limitations: Most TCR sequences were observed very rarely across donors, whereas some public TCRs were present in many individuals. In vitro tests confirmed that three of the cytomegalovirus-associated TCR beta chains recognize cytomegalovirus antigens. Compared with the approximately 670-donor mean, donors in an Asian-associated ancestry cluster had fewer N-insertions in productive TCRs, according to a later genetic analysis. In a later genetic analysis, a missense DCLRE1C variant was associated with V-gene and J-gene trimming of TCR beta chains, and the association was replicated in an independent cohort. Sequencing depth was assumed to be roughly uniform across donors in the presence/absence analyses, though that assumption may not hold. Assigning TCR associations to individual alleles was difficult when HLA alleles, especially DR and DQ, strongly co-occurred. A group of highly shared sequence variants was considered likely to be a technical artifact of the sequencing pipeline. CMV serostatus was the only immune exposure information available for the cohort. Because counts were too low, about 18 rarely observed V segments, including chromosome 9 orphons, were left out of the earlier analysis of 587 of the donors. A further reported finding was that TCR beta sequences accurately predicted the HLA-A and HLA-B alleles for most subjects in the first cohort. A later analysis found that HLA-associated TCR beta chains were more clonally expanded and had lower generation probabilities than equally common non-associated chains. Correlated functional status among segregating V segments might reflect linkage disequilibrium, but an unknown experimental factor could not be ruled out. Because some donors lacked HLA typing at each locus, the association tests relied only on the typed subset. In a later analysis, the rate of TCR association differed among HLA loci, with DRB1 alleles having the most associated TCRs and HLA-C alleles having the fewest. Some IMGT-functional V segments, including TRBV6-2 and TRBV6-3, could not be told apart with the 87-base-pair reads, so those segments were excluded. An earlier analysis of 587 of the donors showed that most TCR beta V segments appeared in productive rearrangements either about 87% or about 30% of the time, which broadly matched IMGT annotations. Only TCR beta chains were sequenced in this cohort, and the absence of alpha or paired-chain data limited detectable features. According to a later analysis, parvovirus B19, influenza, CMV and Epstein-Barr virus appeared linked to several top co-occurrence clusters. In both the original and validation cohorts, the classifier was reported to diagnose cytomegalovirus status with high specificity and sensitivity. In the study, about 150 TCR beta chains were listed as associated with cytomegalovirus. The authors suggested that the approach could potentially be generalized to other disease states and immunological phenotypes. Specific HLA alleles were associated with 16,951 TCR beta sequences at a false discovery rate of 0.05 in a later analysis. Most CMV-associated TCR beta chains appeared to be HLA-restricted in a later analysis, and the HLA associations seemed to be driven largely by CMV exposure.

Counted from cysteine to phenylalanine, this CDR3 has 13 amino acids. The CDR3 DNA has 39 bases and is translated from base 1. The germline V gene (reference sequence) supplies CDR1 MNHNY and CDR2 SVGAGI. The junction carries 12 bases between V and J, which are trimmed by 6 bases and 4 bases respectively. In regard to this clone: It has no known antigen specificity. No base quality values were provided; no much bigger clone lies one nucleotide off.

The cohort comprised around 700 healthy bone marrow donors. All cohort members were sampled while nominally healthy, although unrecorded immune exposures were likely present. The donor was CMV seropositive and was included in the group of around 300 seropositive cohort members. A peripheral blood sample was provided by each donor, and peripheral blood mononuclear cells were used for TCR beta sequencing. Genomic DNA was extracted from the blood cell samples with the Qiagen DNeasy Blood Extraction Kit. Library preparation was by the immunoSEQ multiplex PCR assay. For the multiplex PCR, a mixture combining 60 forward primers for TCR Vbeta segments and 13 reverse primers for TCR Jbeta segments was used. Amplification of the CDR3 region of rearranged TCR beta genes was performed with a multiplex PCR assay on genomic DNA. Amplified TCR beta libraries were sequenced as 87-base-pair reads on the Illumina HiSeq System. Per the source publication's procedure: Across the 500 to 850 repertoires, a later analysis counted roughly 84 million unique TCR beta chains, roughly 11 million of which were shared by at least two donors. Raw reads were error-corrected and collapsed into unique sequences with a nearest-neighbor algorithm that merged closely related sequences to remove PCR and sequencing errors. CDR3 sequences were aligned to IMGT reference sequences to assign V, D and J gene segments. For a sequence to be retained, a match of at least six nucleotides was required to both a V gene segment and a J gene segment. Rearrangements were classified as productive when the CDR3 lacked stop codons and remained in frame with V and J, and all other rearrangements were classified as non-productive. CDR3 was defined according to IMGT convention as the region running from the second conserved V-encoded cysteine to the conserved J-encoded phenylalanine. Sequences without an unambiguous match to a single V gene segment were excluded from the earlier analysis of almost 600 of the donors. In an earlier analysis of 587 of the donors, V segments were called functional above 56.7% productive rearrangements and were called segregating when the between-donor standard deviation exceeded 5%. To diagnose cytomegalovirus status from the catalog of TCR beta chain sequences, a statistical classification framework was built. In a later analysis, V and J genes were assigned by comparing TCR nucleotide sequences against IMGT/GENE-DB human TR gene sequences. In a later analysis, CDR3 sequences and most-parsimonious VDJ recombination scenarios were assigned using the TCRdist pipeline. In a later analysis, each TCR beta chain was defined by its CDR3 amino acid sequence together with its V-gene family, and reads without a unique V-gene family were excluded. As a way to deal with suspected cross-contamination and a sequencing artifact, a later analysis dropped approximately 590 nucleotide sequences that were highly shared and had low generation probability. A later analysis calculated a clonal expansion index for each public chain from normalized within-repertoire ranks of inferred template counts. In a later analysis, generation probabilities were computed with a VDJ recombination model fitted to out-of-frame rearrangements, and the resulting probabilities were checked against IGoR. In a later analysis, hypergeometric tests were used to score TCR-TCR, TCR-HLA and TCR-CMV co-occurrence, with a repertoire-size bias correction applied to TCR pairs. False discovery rates were estimated in a later analysis by permuting HLA or CMV assignments 20 times. In a later analysis, co-occurring TCRs were grouped using DBSCAN, with TCRdist sequence similarity added in when clustering inside HLA-allele-positive subsets. Repertoires with fewer than 30,000 or more than 120,000 public chains were left out of co-occurrence clustering, as were several repertoires with anomalous nucleotide sharing. TCRdb retrieved this table from immuneACCESS and kept in-frame rearrangements only. Not all clones are present; in checked studies, unresolved V genes account for under half, and no reason is known for the remainder. V, J and clone size were drawn from that table, and D and trimming were deduced from the DNA. The sample table holds 150,000 to 180,000 clones, of which about four fifths were seen once. Over 6% of the sample rests with the top ten.

The receptor comes from a man aged 25-45 years in good health and CMV-seropositive. Material: PBMCs. Here the chain combines TRBV6-6 and TRBJ1-2; TRBD1 is possibly the D segment (5 matching bases). This receptor carries the CDR3 CASSTDSFYGYTF. The nucleotides are TGTGCCAGCAGCACCGACAGTTTCTATGGCTACACCTTC.